The 6 T cell receptor beta chains presented below share a single source sample, sequenced in a study of T cell responses to AZD1222 COVID-19 vaccine. Profiled with immunoSEQ multiplex PCR; TCRdb holds only in-frame clones, not every one. The profile shows some 150,000 clones, 86% of them singletons. The specimen comprised peripheral blood, sampled 28 days after the second AZD1222 dose. The receptor source for this set is an adult who received the AZD1222 COVID-19 vaccine.

V gene TRBV5-4 combines with J gene TRBJ2-6, with 9 bases that match TRBD1. V shed 4 bases and J 3 bases; nucleotides not matched to a gene: 11. The germline gives CDR1 SGHNT, CDR2 YYREEE (reference sequence). The CDR3 sequence is 18 residues long. CDR3: CASSLGTGTSVGANVLTF. The CDR3 DNA sequence: TGTGCCAGCAGCCTGGGGACAGGGACCTCGGTTGGGGCCAACGTCCTGACTTTC.

The rearrangement links TRBV18 to TRBJ2-3; D possibly matches TRBD1 or TRBD2 (7 bases each). The CDR3 has 15 amino acids. The ends were cut back, 8 bases at V and 2 bases at J, with 17 bases in the middle. Per the germline V gene, CDR1 is KGHSH and CDR2 is LQKENI. The CDR3 loop is CASPQGGSYTDTQYF. CDR3 DNA sequence: TGTGCCAGCCCCCAGGGGGGGAGTTACACAGATACGCAGTATTTT.

The V call is TRBV28, the J call TRBJ2-2, with TRBD2 identical over 7 bases. The junction had 10 bases not matched to a gene; V was cut back by 4 bases and J by 5 bases. CDR1 and CDR2 from the germline V gene are MDHEN and SYDVKM. This CDR3 spans 16 amino acids. The CDR3 region is CASSSPSAGRTGELFF. In DNA, the CDR3 is TGTGCCAGCAGTTCTCCATCAGCGGGGAGGACCGGGGAGCTGTTTTTT. The whole variable domain, filled in from reference TRBV28 and TRBJ2-2, reads DVKVTQSSRYLVKRTGEKVFLECVQDMDHENMFWYRQDPGLGLRLIYFSYDVKMKEKGDIPEGYSVSREKKERFSLILESASTNQTSMYLCASSSPSAGRTGELFFGEGSRLTVL.

This clone occurred a few times. The V call is TRBV29-1, the J call TRBJ1-6, with D perhaps TRBD1 (6 bases). V lost 4 bases, J lost 8 bases, and 12 bases lay in between. The germline CDR1 and CDR2 sequences are SQVTM and ANQGSEA. This CDR3 contains 13 residues. The CDR3 DNA is TGCAGCGTTGCATGGGGGCAGGATTCACCCCTCCACTTT. Encoded protein: CSVAWGQDSPLHF.

The rearrangement joins TRBV3-1 (or the pseudogene TRBV3-2) to TRBJ1-4; possible D gene TRBD1, 5 bases. The CDR3 length is 14 residues. V was cut by 4 bases and J by 7 bases, with 13 bases left in between. The germline V gene has CDR1 LGHDT and CDR2 YNNKEL (reference sequence). DNA of the CDR3: TGTGCCAGCAGCCTGAGAGGGGACGGTGAAAAACTGTTTTTT. Amino acid sequence: CASSLRGDGEKLFF.

This clone has a single count. The rearrangement links TRBV5-1 to TRBJ2-7; the D gene is possibly TRBD2 (5 bases). Germline CDR1 SGHRS, CDR2 YFSETQ. This CDR3 is 13 amino acids long. The V end was cut by 4 bases, the J end by 0 bases, with 8 bases between. In DNA, the CDR3 is TGCGCCAGCAGCCGGACTCTCTCCTACGAGCAGTACTTC. Its protein product is CASSRTLSYEQYF.